The 20 T cell receptor beta chains in this list originate from one sample, sequenced in a study of blood T cells in healthy people across ages. PCR was performed a second time for about 7 to 11 cycles using a sample-barcoded 5' primer and a J-beta primer mix. In TCRdb, the 5' RACE reads were re-called with MiXCR into one record per CDR3 protein. The profile covers about 600,000 distinct CDR3 sequences, with 45% to 55% appearing a single time and 20% to 25% taken by the ten largest. Input material: blood. The receptors stem from a man at least 80 years old in good health.

This clonotype has just a few counts. The chain is built from TRBV20-1 and TRBJ2-5; a weak D match, TRBD2 (6 bases). This CDR3 spans 14 amino acids. CDR1 is DFQATT and CDR2 is SNEGSKA in the germline V gene (reference sequence). Trimming pared 2 bases from V and 5 bases from J, leaving 15 bases between. CDR3 sequence (DNA): TGCAGTGCTAGACCTAGCGTGGGTGTGGAGACCCAGTACTTC. This sequence encodes CSARPSVGVETQYF.

The chain combines TRBV5-1 with TRBJ2-5; D may be TRBD1 or TRBD2 (5 bases each). Trimming cost V 1 base and J 4 bases, with 14 bases left between them. This CDR3 spans 15 amino acids. Per germline, CDR1 SGHRS and CDR2 YFSETQ. CDR3 sequence (DNA): TGCGCCAGCAGCTTGCGTGAGGGGCGCGGAGAGACCCAGTACTTC. This gives the protein CASSLREGRGETQYF. Variable domain in full (rest from reference TRBV5-1 and TRBJ2-5): KAGVTQTPRYLIKTRGQQVTLSCSPISGHRSVSWYQQTPGQGLQFLFEYFSETQRNKGNFPGRFSGRQFSNSRSEMNVSTLELGDSALYLCASSLREGRGETQYFGPGTRLLVL.

DNA for the CDR3: TGTGCCAGCAGCTTCGACAGTTACACCGGGGAGCTGTTTTTT. Encoded protein: CASSFDSYTGELFF. The gene calls are TRBV7-3 and TRBJ2-2, with D perhaps matching TRBD1 (5 bases). Trimming left V 3 bases short and J 3 bases short, with 8 bases between. Germline V gives CDR1 SGHTA, CDR2 FQGTGA. The CDR3 sequence is 14 residues long.

This clonotype was seen a few times. V gene TRBV6-2 or TRBV6-3 combines with J gene TRBJ2-1; 8 nucleotides align to TRBD1. The CDR3 sequence is 17 residues long. In germline, CDR1 is MNHEY, CDR2 SVGEGT. V lost 2 bases, J lost 4 bases, and 10 bases stayed unmatched. CDR3 region: CASSYDASRTGYNEQFF. Written as DNA, the CDR3 is TGTGCCAGCAGTTACGACGCGTCCCGGACAGGGTACAATGAGCAGTTCTTC.

The chain couples TRBV14 to TRBJ2-5; D remains ambiguous. Germline V lookup: CDR1 SGHDN, CDR2 FVKESK. Between the trimmed V and J ends, which lost 0 bases and 2 bases, there was a span of 10 bases. This CDR3 spans 15 amino acids. The chain's CDR3 is CASSQDPRWQETQYF. DNA of the CDR3: TGTGCCAGCAGCCAAGATCCCCGGTGGCAAGAGACCCAGTACTTC. Full variable domain (outside the CDR3, taken from reference TRBV14 and TRBJ2-5): EAGVTQFPSHSVIEKGQTVTLRCDPISGHDNLYWYRRVMGKEIKFLLHFVKESKQDESGMPNNRFLAERTGGTYSTLKVQPAELEDSGVYFCASSQDPRWQETQYFGPGTRLLVL.

This clonotype was seen a few times. V usage is TRBV27 and J usage is TRBJ2-3; TRBD2 agrees at 7 bases. There are 16 residues in the CDR3. Germline V gene lookup returns CDR1 MNHEY and CDR2 SMNVEV (reference sequence). V was pared by 3 bases and J by 1 base, with 7 bases of the junction left unmatched. Written as DNA, the CDR3 is TGTGCCAGCAGTTTGGGAGGGAGGTTGGGCACAGATACGCAGTATTTT. Its protein is CASSLGGRLGTDTQYF.

This clonotype showed up just a few times. The chain links TRBV3-1 to TRBJ2-3; D not certain. V was cut by 3 bases and J by 2 bases, with 9 bases left in between. The CDR3 runs 14 residues. CDR1 and CDR2 from the germline V gene are LGHDT and YNNKEL (reference sequence). CDR3 coding DNA: TGTGCCAGCAGCCAGGGTTTGCACACAGATACGCAGTATTTT. Protein product: CASSQGLHTDTQYF.

This clonotype has just a few counts. V is TRBV28 and J is TRBJ2-3; TRBD1 agrees at 8 bases. V trimming: 3 bases; J trimming: 0 bases; junction bases outside the gene matches: 17. Germline loops: CDR1 MDHEN, CDR2 SYDVKM. There are 20 residues in the CDR3. CDR3 protein: CASSFRGPDDRGRSTDTQYF. The CDR3 DNA reads TGTGCCAGCAGTTTTCGGGGGCCCGATGACAGGGGACGGAGCACAGATACGCAGTATTTT.

This clonotype has more than one count but fewer than ten. The gene calls are TRBV6-6 and TRBJ1-1; 7 bases align to TRBD1. Germline CDR1 MNHNY, CDR2 SVGAGI (reference sequence). The CDR3 has 12 residues. V was pared by 10 bases and J by 2 bases, with 4 bases of the junction left unmatched. Here the CDR3 DNA reads TGTGCCATCAGGACAGGCAACACTGAAGCTTTCTTT. This translates into CAIRTGNTEAFF.

This clonotype was seen more than once but under ten times. This chain joins TRBV7-9 and TRBJ1-2, with D unclear. Trimming shortened V by 6 bases and J by 7 bases, and 15 bases separated the two germline ends. The CDR3 has 13 amino acids. Per the germline V gene, CDR1 is SEHNR and CDR2 is FQNEAQ (reference sequence). The CDR3 region has the DNA TGTGCCAGCAGGTCAGAATCGGGAGGTGGCTACACCTTC. Its translation: CASRSESGGGYTF.

This clonotype was seen more than once but under ten times. The chain is built from TRBV7-2 and TRBJ1-1, with unresolved D. Per the germline V gene, CDR1 is SGHTA and CDR2 is FQGNSA. With 3 bases removed from V and 4 bases from J, the gap between germline ends came to 9 bases. This CDR3 has 13 residues. CDR3 DNA sequence: TGTGCCAGCAGCTTCACAGAGTTCACTGAAGCTTTCTTT. Translated: CASSFTEFTEAFF.

Ten or more counts support this clonotype. V and J are TRBV7-2 and TRBJ2-3; 8 bases align to TRBD2. The ends lost 7 bases at V and 3 bases at J; junction bases unmatched: 9. Germline V gene sequence: CDR1 SGHTA, CDR2 FQGNSA. CDR3 length: 15 residues. The DNA of the CDR3 is TGTGCCAGCAACTCTGGGAGCGGGAGAACAGATACGCAGTATTTT. Protein sequence: CASNSGSGRTDTQYF.

V gene TRBV10-2 combines with J gene TRBJ2-3; 7 bases match TRBD2. Germline CDR1 WSHSY, CDR2 SAAADI. The CDR3 is 15 residues long. The J segment lost 1 base and the V segment lost 4 bases, leaving 5 bases of the junction unmatched. CDR3 residues: CASSVGGTRTDTQYF. The CDR3 DNA follows: TGCGCCAGCAGTGTGGGAGGGACTCGCACAGATACGCAGTATTTT.

This clonotype has only one observation. This clone may be a read error of a much larger clone one base away. This chain connects TRBV6-6 to TRBJ2-5; 7 bases agree with TRBD2. The length of the CDR3 is 13 residues. The trim removed 7 bases at V and 4 bases at J, leaving 6 bases unmatched. Germline V gene lookup returns CDR1 MNHNY and CDR2 SVGAGI (reference sequence). The CDR3 loop reads CASKAGGRETQYF. For the CDR3, the DNA is TGTGCCAGCAAAGCCGGGGGGAGAGAGACCCAGTACTTC.

This clonotype was detected a few times. The chain is built from TRBV7-9 and TRBJ1-4; D possibly corresponds to TRBD1 (5 bases). CDR1 SEHNR and CDR2 FQNEAQ come from the germline V gene (reference sequence). The CDR3 runs to 17 residues. Trimming cost V 5 bases and J 0 bases, with 16 bases left between them. The CDR3 nucleotides are TGTGCCAGCAGCCCTAGGGACGACACAGCAACTAATGAAAAACTGTTTTTT. Translating it yields CASSPRDDTATNEKLFF.

The V call is TRBV10-3, the J call TRBJ2-3, with TRBD2 identical over 8 bases. The CDR3 is made up of 18 amino acids. After removal of 0 bases from V and 1 base from J, the junction contained 9 bases not matched to a gene. Germline V gene sequence: CDR1 ENHRY, CDR2 SYGVKD. DNA for the CDR3: TGTGCCATCAGTGAGTCAACTAGCGGCAGGTTAGGCACAGATACGCAGTATTTT. It encodes CAISESTSGRLGTDTQYF.

The chain is built from TRBV7-8 and TRBJ2-3; 15 nucleotides align to TRBD2. The CDR3 has 17 residues. J lost 4 bases, V lost 5 bases, and 7 bases had no gene match. Germline loops: CDR1 SGHVS, CDR2 FQNEAQ. The chain's CDR3 is CASSAWGLAGGPDTQYF. The DNA for the CDR3 is TGTGCCAGCAGCGCATGGGGACTAGCGGGAGGCCCAGATACGCAGTATTTT. The full variable domain, with the rest looked up from reference TRBV7-8 and TRBJ2-3, is GAGVSQSPRYKVAKRGQDVALRCDPISGHVSLFWYQQALGQGPEFLTYFQNEAQLDKSGLPSDRFFAERPEGSVSTLKIQRTQQEDSAVYLCASSAWGLAGGPDTQYFGPGTRLTVL.

The chain combines TRBV10-3 with TRBJ2-5; D is perhaps TRBD2 (5 bases). The CDR3 consists of 14 residues. V was clipped by 2 bases and J by 12 bases, with 19 bases between them. Per germline, CDR1 ENHRY and CDR2 SYGVKD. The CDR3 coding sequence is TGTGCCATCAGTGAGCTAACCGAGGGCTCAGTAAAGTACTTC. Protein sequence: CAISELTEGSVKYF.

V gene TRBV7-9 combines with J gene TRBJ2-2, with a tentative D call TRBD2 (5 bases). Per germline, CDR1 SEHNR and CDR2 FQNEAQ (reference sequence). V lost 3 bases, J lost 12 bases, and 8 bases lay in between. CDR3 size: 11 residues. The CDR3 reads CASSFSGKLFF. In DNA form, the CDR3 reads TGTGCCAGCAGCTTTTCGGGGAAGCTGTTTTTT.

This clonotype appeared a few times. The chain recombines TRBV9 with TRBJ2-7; D unresolved. The length of the CDR3 is 14 residues. CDR1 is SGDLS, CDR2 YYNGEE, per germline. Trimming stripped 2 bases from V and 0 bases from J, with 9 bases between. This chain's CDR3 is CASSVIPDSYEQYF. The CDR3 DNA is TGTGCCAGCAGCGTGATTCCGGACTCCTACGAGCAGTACTTC.